Listed below are T cell receptor beta chains from one sample, sequenced in a study of OX40 agonist ivuxolimab in advanced cancers. Sequenced by immunoSEQ multiplex PCR; TCRdb stores in-frame clones only, minus some. This sample carries 50,000 to 85,000 clones, less than 85% of them seen once, and the ten largest clones take approximately 4%. The sample here was CD4+ or CD8+ T cells sorted from blood, taken in a trial of the OX40 agonist ivuxolimab. Source of these receptors: an adult with an advanced solid tumor such as melanoma, head and neck, liver or kidney cancer. The CDR3 runs from the conserved cysteine through the conserved F or W. D genes are given only for firm matches. Expanded clones are given a class, and other clones once, few, many or no size at all.

CASSLGQPPYEQYF	TGTGCCAGCAGCCTCGGACAGCCACCCTACGAGCAGTACTTC	NA	TRBJ2-7	NA	TRBV7-9
CASSLASGELFF	TGCGCCAGCAGCTTGGCATCCGGGGAGCTGTTTTTT	NA	TRBJ2-2	NA	TRBV5-1
CASSGGGVNTEAFF	TGTGCCAGCAGTGGGGGAGGCGTGAACACTGAAGCTTTCTTT	NA	TRBJ1-1	NA	TRBV28
CASSLSAGKLFF	TGTGCCAGCAGCTTATCTGCCGGCAAACTGTTTTTT	NA	TRBJ1-4	NA	TRBV7-9
CASSIVGTGSYEQYF	TGTGCCAGTAGTATTGTGGGGACAGGGAGCTACGAGCAGTACTTC	NA	TRBJ2-7	TRBD1	TRBV19
CASSRSSGNLPYEQYF	TGTGCCAGCAGCCGTAGTAGCGGGAACCTCCCCTACGAGCAGTACTTC	NA	TRBJ2-7	TRBD2	TRBV7-8
CASSEFGDGSTEAFF	TGTGCCAGCAGTGAATTTGGGGATGGGAGCACTGAAGCTTTCTTT	NA	TRBJ1-1	NA	TRBV6-1
CASSLLINSEAFF	TGTGCCAGCAGCTTACTTATCAACAGCGAAGCTTTCTTT	NA	TRBJ1-1	NA	TRBV7-8
CASSPMTSGNVEQYF	TGTGCCAGCAGCCCAATGACTAGCGGGAACGTCGAGCAGTACTTC	NA	TRBJ2-7	TRBD2	TRBV5-5
CASSNPLQGAGELFF	TGTGCCAGCAGCAATCCCCTTCAGGGGGCCGGGGAGCTGTTTTTT	once	TRBJ2-2	TRBD1	TRBV27
CASSSPGGRSTDTQYF	TGTGCCAGCAGTTCCCCGGGCGGGAGGAGCACAGATACGCAGTATTTT	NA	TRBJ2-3	TRBD2	TRBV6-5
CASSPDLAWGEQFF	TGCGCCAGCAGCCCGGACTTAGCGTGGGGTGAGCAGTTCTTC	few	TRBJ2-1	NA	TRBV5-1
CASSLNTDGYTF	TGTGCCAGCAGCTTAAACACGGATGGCTACACCTTC	NA	TRBJ1-2	NA	TRBV7-7
CASSLAPQGWAGLFF	TGTGCCAGCAGCTTAGCTCCCCAGGGGTGGGCCGGACTGTTTTTT	NA	TRBJ1-4	NA	TRBV7-2
CASSPDRVVPEAFF	TGTGCCAGCAGTCCGGACAGGGTGGTCCCTGAAGCTTTCTTT	NA	TRBJ1-1	TRBD1	TRBV7-8
CASSPRLAGGGEQFF	TGTGCCAGCAGCCCCAGACTAGCGGGAGGGGGTGAGCAGTTCTTC	NA	TRBJ2-1	TRBD2	TRBV11-3
CASRERELYNEQFF	TGTGCCAGCAGGGAGCGGGAGTTGTACAATGAGCAGTTCTTC	few	TRBJ2-1	TRBD2	TRBV2
CASSVWGRGHEQYF	TGTGCCAGTAGTGTGTGGGGCAGGGGCCACGAGCAGTACTTC	NA	TRBJ2-7	NA	TRBV19
CMGKGHGNQPQHF	TGTATGGGAAAGGGGCACGGCAATCAGCCCCAGCATTTT	NA	TRBJ1-5	NA	TRBV28
CASSEAYWSGEAFF	TGTGCCAGCAGTGAAGCGTATTGGTCAGGTGAAGCTTTCTTT	NA	TRBJ1-1	NA	TRBV2
CASRPGLGTYEQYF	TGTGCCAGCAGGCCGGGACTAGGAACCTACGAGCAGTACTTC	NA	TRBJ2-7	TRBD2	TRBV6-1
CASSLLGPGLSETQYF	TGTGCCAGCAGCTTACTGGGACCGGGACTGTCAGAGACCCAGTACTTC	NA	TRBJ2-5	NA	TRBV11-1
CASSLESGNQPQHF	TGCGCCAGCAGCTTGGAGTCAGGGAATCAGCCCCAGCATTTT	NA	TRBJ1-5	NA	TRBV5-1
CASRGAGYGYTF	TGTGCCAGCAGAGGCGCGGGCTATGGCTACACCTTC	few	TRBJ1-2	NA	TRBV6-6
CASSSLQGRDQPQHF	TGTGCCAGCAGCTCCCTACAGGGAAGAGATCAGCCCCAGCATTTT	NA	TRBJ1-5	NA	TRBV28
CASSKRQADYGYTF	TGTGCCAGCAGTAAAAGACAGGCAGACTATGGCTACACCTTC	NA	TRBJ1-2	NA	TRBV6-5
CASSLGGSGNTIYF	TGCGCCAGCAGCTTGGGGGGTAGCGGAAACACCATATATTTT	NA	TRBJ1-3	NA	TRBV5-1
CASSTPGLSAGEQYF	TGTGCCAGCAGCACTCCGGGACTATCAGCGGGAGAGCAGTACTTC	NA	TRBJ2-7	TRBD2	TRBV7-2
CASRVLDRATGELFF	TGTGCCAGCAGGGTCTTGGACAGGGCGACCGGGGAGCTGTTTTTT	NA	TRBJ2-2	TRBD1	TRBV7-3
CASKDPGANEQYF	TGTGCCAGCAAAGACCCGGGGGCAAACGAGCAGTACTTC	NA	TRBJ2-7	NA	TRBV6-5
CASSLSGGGANVLTF	TGTGCCAGCAGCTTGTCGGGCGGTGGGGCCAACGTCCTGACTTTC	NA	TRBJ2-6	NA	TRBV7-9
CASSLEPGGVGNNQPQHF	TGTGCCAGCAGCTTGGAACCCGGCGGGGTGGGCAACAATCAGCCCCAGCATTTT	NA	TRBJ1-5	NA	TRBV5-5
CASRNWGHTGELFF	TGTGCCAGCAGAAACTGGGGGCACACCGGGGAGCTGTTTTTT	NA	TRBJ2-2	NA	TRBV2
CASSDYRGMSEKLFF	TGTGCCAGCAGCGACTACAGGGGAATGAGTGAAAAACTGTTTTTT	NA	TRBJ1-4	TRBD1	TRBV5-6
CASTRGQSPSDGYTF	TGTGCCAGCACCCGAGGACAGTCGCCGTCCGATGGCTACACCTTC	NA	TRBJ1-2	NA	TRBV6-6
CAISVGRTGVRRELFF	TGTGCCATCAGTGTAGGCCGTACAGGCGTCCGAAGAGAACTGTTTTTT	NA	TRBJ1-4	NA	TRBV10-3
CASSKGLAGNEQFF	TGTGCCAGCAGTAAGGGACTAGCGGGCAATGAGCAGTTCTTC	once	TRBJ2-1	TRBD2	TRBV25-1
CAISAQGGTGTEAFF	TGTGCCATCAGTGCCCAGGGAGGAACGGGTACTGAAGCTTTCTTT	NA	TRBJ1-1	NA	TRBV10-3
CASSQTHGSGNTIYF	TGTGCCAGCAGCCAAACCCACGGCTCTGGAAACACCATATATTTT	once	TRBJ1-3	NA	TRBV28
CASSSNGAGLSTDTQYF	TGTGCCAGCAGCTCGAACGGAGCGGGGCTTAGCACAGATACGCAGTATTTT	once	TRBJ2-3	TRBD2	TRBV7-3
CAISDRQGPTNEKLFF	TGTGCCATCAGTGATCGGCAGGGACCAACTAATGAAAAACTGTTTTTT	NA	TRBJ1-4	NA	TRBV10-3